This entry is about one T cell receptor beta chain. The data originate from a study of blood T cell repertoires in COVID-19. Whole-study context: Specimens from acute and convalescent COVID-19 originated in the United States, Italy and Spain. The cDNA or gDNA used as material had been derived from T cells, B-cell-depleted T cells, or PBMCs.

Under the authors' procedure: Amplification of reference gene primers was used by the study to estimate nucleated cell counts. Data came from immunoSEQ multiplex PCR; TCRdb stores just in-frame clones and leaves some out. The V and J calls and clone size come from that table; D and trimming were worked out from the DNA. Altogether 75,000 to 95,000 clones are present, 88% being singletons, with the ten largest covering under 25%. CDR3 length: 14 residues. J lost 4 bases, V lost 9 bases, and 8 bases had no gene match. Germline V gives CDR1 LGHDT, CDR2 YNNKEL (reference sequence). V is TRBV3-1 (or the pseudogene TRBV3-2) and J is TRBJ2-2; TRBD2 agrees at 7 bases. The sequencing input was peripheral blood. The TCR sequence derives from a human donor in a cohort sampled during active COVID-19. In DNA form, the CDR3 reads TGTGCCAGTACCTCTAGCGGTGCCACCGGGGAGCTGTTTTTT. This gives the protein CASTSSGATGELFF.